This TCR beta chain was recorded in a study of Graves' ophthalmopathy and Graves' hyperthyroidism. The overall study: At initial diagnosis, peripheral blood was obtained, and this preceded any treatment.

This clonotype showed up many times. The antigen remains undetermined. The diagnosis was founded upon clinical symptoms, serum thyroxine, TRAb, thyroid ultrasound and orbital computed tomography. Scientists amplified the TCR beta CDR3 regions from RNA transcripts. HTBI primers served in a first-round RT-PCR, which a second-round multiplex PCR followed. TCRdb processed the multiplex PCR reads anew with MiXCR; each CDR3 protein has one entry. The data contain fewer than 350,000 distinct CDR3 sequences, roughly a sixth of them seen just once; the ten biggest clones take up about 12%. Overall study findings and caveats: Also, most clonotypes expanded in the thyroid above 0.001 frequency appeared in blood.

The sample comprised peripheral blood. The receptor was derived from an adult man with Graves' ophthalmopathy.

CDR3 in amino acids: CASVSLYSNQPQHF. Here the CDR3 DNA reads TGTGCCAGCGTCAGCTTATATAGCAATCAGCCCCAGCATTTT. The genes are TRBV6-5 and TRBJ1-5; D remains unclear. Trimming took off 8 bases at V and 0 bases at J, with 11 bases between the two ends. Germline V gene data show CDR1 as MNHEY and CDR2 as SVGAGI. The CDR3 runs to 14 residues.